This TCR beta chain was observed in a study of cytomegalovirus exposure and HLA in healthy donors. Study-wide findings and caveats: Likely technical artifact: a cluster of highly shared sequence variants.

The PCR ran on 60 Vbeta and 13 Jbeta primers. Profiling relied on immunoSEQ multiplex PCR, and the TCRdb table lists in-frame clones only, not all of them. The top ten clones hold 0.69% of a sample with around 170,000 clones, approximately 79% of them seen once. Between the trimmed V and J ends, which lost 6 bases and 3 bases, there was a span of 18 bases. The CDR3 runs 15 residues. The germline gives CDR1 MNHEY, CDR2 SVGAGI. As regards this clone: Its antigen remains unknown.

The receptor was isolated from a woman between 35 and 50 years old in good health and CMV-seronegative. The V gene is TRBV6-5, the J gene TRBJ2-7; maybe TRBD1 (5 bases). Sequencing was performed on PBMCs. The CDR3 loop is CASSSLGQVVYEQYF. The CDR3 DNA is TGTGCCAGCAGCTCTTTGGGGCAGGTGGTCTACGAGCAGTACTTC.